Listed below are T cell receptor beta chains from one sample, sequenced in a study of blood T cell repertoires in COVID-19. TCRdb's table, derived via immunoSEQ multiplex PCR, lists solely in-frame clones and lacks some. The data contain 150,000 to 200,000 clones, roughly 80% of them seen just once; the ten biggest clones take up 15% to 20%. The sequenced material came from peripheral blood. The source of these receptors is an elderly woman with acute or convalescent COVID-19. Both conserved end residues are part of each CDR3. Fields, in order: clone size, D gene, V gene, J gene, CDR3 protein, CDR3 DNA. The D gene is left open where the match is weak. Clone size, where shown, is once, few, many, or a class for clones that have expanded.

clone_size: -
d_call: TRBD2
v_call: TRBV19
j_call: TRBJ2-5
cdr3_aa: CASSIWGAGETQYF
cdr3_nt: TGTGCCAGTAGTATCTGGGGAGCGGGGGAGACCCAGTACTTC

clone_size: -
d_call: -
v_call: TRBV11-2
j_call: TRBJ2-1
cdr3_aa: CASSLDIRGQFF
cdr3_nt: TGTGCCAGCAGCTTAGATATCCGCGGCCAGTTCTTC

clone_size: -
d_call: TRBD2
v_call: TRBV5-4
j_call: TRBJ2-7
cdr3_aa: CASSLAGLAGVTKQYF
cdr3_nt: TGTGCCAGCAGCTTGGCGGGACTAGCGGGAGTAACTAAGCAGTACTTC

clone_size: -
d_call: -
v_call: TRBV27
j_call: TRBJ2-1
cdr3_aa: CASSLEDRYNEQFF
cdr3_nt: TGTGCCAGCAGTTTAGAAGACAGGTACAATGAGCAGTTCTTC

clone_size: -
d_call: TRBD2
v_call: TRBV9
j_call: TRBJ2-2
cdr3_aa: CASSASGNTGELFF
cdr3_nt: TGTGCCAGCAGCGCTAGCGGAAACACCGGGGAGCTGTTTTTT

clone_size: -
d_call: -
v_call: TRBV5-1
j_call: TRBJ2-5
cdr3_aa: CASSYRTGAGPDQYF
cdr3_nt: TGCGCCAGCAGCTACCGGACAGGCGCGGGGCCGGACCAGTACTTC

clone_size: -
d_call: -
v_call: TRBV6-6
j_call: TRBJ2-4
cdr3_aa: CASSPSRVAKNIQYF
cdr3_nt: TGTGCCAGCAGTCCGTCAAGAGTAGCCAAAAACATTCAGTACTTC

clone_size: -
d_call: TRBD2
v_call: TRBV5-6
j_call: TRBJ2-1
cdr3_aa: CASSLASGGAFEQFF
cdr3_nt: TGTGCCAGCAGCTTGGCGAGCGGGGGGGCCTTTGAGCAGTTCTTC

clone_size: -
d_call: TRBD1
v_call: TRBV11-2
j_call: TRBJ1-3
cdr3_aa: CASSLAGQGRRNTIYF
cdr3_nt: TGTGCCAGCAGCTTAGCGGGACAGGGTCGGAGAAACACCATATATTTT

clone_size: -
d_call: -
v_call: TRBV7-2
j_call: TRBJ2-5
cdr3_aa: CASSSGYTQETQYF
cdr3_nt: TGTGCCAGCAGCTCTGGTTACACACAAGAGACCCAGTACTTC

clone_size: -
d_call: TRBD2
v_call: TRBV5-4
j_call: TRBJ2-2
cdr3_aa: CASSLGVSGSRGTGELFF
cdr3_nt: TGTGCCAGCAGCCTGGGGGTTAGCGGGAGTCGGGGCACCGGGGAGCTGTTTTTT

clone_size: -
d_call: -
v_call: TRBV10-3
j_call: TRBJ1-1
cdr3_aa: CAISVELMNTEAFF
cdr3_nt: TGTGCCATCAGTGTTGAACTGATGAACACTGAAGCTTTCTTT

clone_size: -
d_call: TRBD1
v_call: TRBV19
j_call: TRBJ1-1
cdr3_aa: CATRGDRGAIEAFF
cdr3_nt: TGTGCCACCAGGGGGGACAGGGGAGCGATTGAAGCTTTCTTT

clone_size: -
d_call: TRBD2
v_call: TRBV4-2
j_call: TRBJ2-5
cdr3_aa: CASSQDLGLAGGSGETQYF
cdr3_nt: TGTGCCAGCAGCCAAGATTTGGGGCTAGCGGGAGGGTCAGGAGAGACCCAGTACTTC

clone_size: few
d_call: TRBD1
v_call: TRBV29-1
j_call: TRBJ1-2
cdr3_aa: CSVTTGQGNYGYTF
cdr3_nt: TGCAGCGTCACAACGGGACAGGGGAACTATGGCTACACCTTC

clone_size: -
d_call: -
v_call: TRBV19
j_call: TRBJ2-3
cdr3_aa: CASSGRGSQDTQYF
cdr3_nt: TGTGCCAGTAGTGGGAGGGGGTCTCAAGATACGCAGTATTTT

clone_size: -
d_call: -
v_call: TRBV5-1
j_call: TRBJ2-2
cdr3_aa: CASSFNSDTGELFF
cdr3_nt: TGCGCCAGCAGCTTTAATTCGGACACCGGGGAGCTGTTTTTT

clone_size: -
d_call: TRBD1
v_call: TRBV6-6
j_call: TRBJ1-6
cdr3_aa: CASSPGTDDNSPLHF
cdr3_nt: TGTGCCAGCAGTCCAGGGACAGATGATAATTCACCCCTCCACTTT

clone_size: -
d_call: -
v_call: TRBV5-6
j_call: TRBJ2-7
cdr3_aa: CASSSTGTPGLTKSYEQYF
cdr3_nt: TGTGCCAGCAGCTCGACGGGCACACCGGGACTCACGAAATCCTACGAGCAGTACTTC

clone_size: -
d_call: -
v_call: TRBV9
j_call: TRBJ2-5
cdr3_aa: CASSVATWETQYF
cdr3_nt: TGTGCCAGCAGCGTAGCTACTTGGGAGACCCAGTACTTC

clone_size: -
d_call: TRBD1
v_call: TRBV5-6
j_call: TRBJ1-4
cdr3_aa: CASSGTGAGEKLFF
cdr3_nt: TGTGCCAGCAGCGGGACAGGGGCGGGGGAAAAACTGTTTTTT

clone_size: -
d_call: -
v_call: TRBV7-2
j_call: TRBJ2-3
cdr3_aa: CASSFDGTDTQYF
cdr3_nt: TGTGCCAGCAGCTTTGACGGGACTGATACGCAGTATTTT

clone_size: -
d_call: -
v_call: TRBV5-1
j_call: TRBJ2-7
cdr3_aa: CASSLGGTHSYEQYF
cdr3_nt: TGCGCCAGCAGCTTGGGAGGGACACACTCCTACGAGCAGTACTTC

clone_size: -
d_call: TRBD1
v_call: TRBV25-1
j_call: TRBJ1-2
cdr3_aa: CASSTGYNGYTF
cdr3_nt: TGTGCCAGCTCGACAGGGTATAATGGCTACACCTTC

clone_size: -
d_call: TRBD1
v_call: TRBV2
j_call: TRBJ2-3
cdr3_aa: CASSPDRVADTQYF
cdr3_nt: TGTGCCAGCAGTCCAGACAGGGTGGCAGATACGCAGTATTTT

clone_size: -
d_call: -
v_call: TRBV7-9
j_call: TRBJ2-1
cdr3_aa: CASSRYDRLDNEQFF
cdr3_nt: TGTGCCAGCAGCCGATACGACAGATTAGACAATGAGCAGTTCTTC

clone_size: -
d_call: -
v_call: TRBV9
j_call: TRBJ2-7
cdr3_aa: CASSAGDRSSYEQYF
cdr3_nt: TGTGCCAGCAGCGCCGGTGACAGGAGCTCCTACGAGCAGTACTTC

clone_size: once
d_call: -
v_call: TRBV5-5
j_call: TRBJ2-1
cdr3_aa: CASSETEGGVGFSYNEQFF
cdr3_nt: TGTGCCAGCAGCGAGACGGAGGGAGGTGTTGGTTTCTCCTACAATGAGCAGTTCTTC

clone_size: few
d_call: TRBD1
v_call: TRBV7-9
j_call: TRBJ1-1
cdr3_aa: CASSSDGTGMEAFF
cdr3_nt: TGTGCCAGCAGCTCGGACGGGACAGGGATGGAAGCTTTCTTT

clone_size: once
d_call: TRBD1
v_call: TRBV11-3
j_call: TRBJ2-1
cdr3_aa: CASSHDRVDYNEQFF
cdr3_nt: TGTGCCAGCAGCCACGACAGGGTGGACTACAATGAGCAGTTCTTC

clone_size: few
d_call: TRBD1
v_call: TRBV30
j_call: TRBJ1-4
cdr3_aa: CAWSTGTGGKKLFF
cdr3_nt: TGTGCCTGGAGTACCGGGACAGGGGGGAAAAAACTGTTTTTT

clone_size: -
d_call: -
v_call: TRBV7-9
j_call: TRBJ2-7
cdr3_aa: CASSSHDRPPGEQYF
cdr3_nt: TGTGCCAGCAGCTCCCATGACCGCCCTCCGGGTGAGCAGTACTTC

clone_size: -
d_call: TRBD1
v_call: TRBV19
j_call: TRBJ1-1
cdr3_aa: CASSSRQGGEAFF
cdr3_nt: TGTGCCAGTAGTTCCCGACAGGGGGGCGAAGCTTTCTTT

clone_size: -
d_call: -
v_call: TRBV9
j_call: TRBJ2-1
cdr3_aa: CASSRDFSSYNEQFF
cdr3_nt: TGTGCCAGCAGCCGGGACTTCAGCTCCTACAATGAGCAGTTCTTC

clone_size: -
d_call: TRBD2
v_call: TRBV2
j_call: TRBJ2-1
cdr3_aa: CASSETLAGSNEQFF
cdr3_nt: TGTGCCAGCAGTGAAACACTAGCGGGAAGCAATGAGCAGTTCTTC

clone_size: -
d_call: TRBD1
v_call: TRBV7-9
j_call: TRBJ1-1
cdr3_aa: CASSPTGGTEAFF
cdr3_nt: TGTGCCAGCAGCCCAACAGGGGGCACTGAAGCTTTCTTT

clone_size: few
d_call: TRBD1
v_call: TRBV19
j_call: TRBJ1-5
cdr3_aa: CASSPGQGLGQPQHF
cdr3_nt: TGTGCCAGTAGCCCCGGACAGGGTTTGGGACAGCCCCAGCATTTT

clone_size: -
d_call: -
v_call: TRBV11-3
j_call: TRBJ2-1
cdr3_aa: CASSGGPNNEQFF
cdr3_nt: TGTGCCAGCTCCGGGGGGCCGAACAATGAGCAGTTCTTC

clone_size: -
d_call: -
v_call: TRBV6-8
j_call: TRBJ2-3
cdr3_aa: CASPTEDTQYF
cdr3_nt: TGTGCCAGCCCGACAGAAGATACGCAGTATTTT

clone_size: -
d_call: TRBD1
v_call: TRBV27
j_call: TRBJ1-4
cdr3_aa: CASSFSKPTGAKLFF
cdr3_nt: TGTGCCAGCAGTTTTTCTAAGCCGACAGGGGCGAAACTGTTTTTT

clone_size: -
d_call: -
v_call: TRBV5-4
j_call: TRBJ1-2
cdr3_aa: CASSPLPSVNYGYTF
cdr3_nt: TGTGCCAGCAGCCCGTTACCCTCGGTTAACTATGGCTACACCTTC

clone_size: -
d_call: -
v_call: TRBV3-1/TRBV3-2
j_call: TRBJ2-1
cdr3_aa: CASSQERGQFF
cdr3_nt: TGTGCCAGCAGCCAAGAGCGGGGACAGTTCTTC

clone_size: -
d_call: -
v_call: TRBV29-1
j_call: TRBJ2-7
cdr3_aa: CSVEEQSSYEQYF
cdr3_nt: TGCAGCGTTGAAGAGCAGTCCTCCTACGAGCAGTACTTC

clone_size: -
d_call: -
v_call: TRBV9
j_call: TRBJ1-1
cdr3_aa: CASSVGEGRSRLNTEAFF
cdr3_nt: TGTGCCAGCAGCGTAGGGGAAGGGAGGTCACGATTGAACACTGAAGCTTTCTTT

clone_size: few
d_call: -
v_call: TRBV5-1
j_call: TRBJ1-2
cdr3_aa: CASSFGSVGADYGYTF
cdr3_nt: TGCGCCAGCAGCTTCGGAAGTGTGGGGGCAGACTATGGCTACACCTTC

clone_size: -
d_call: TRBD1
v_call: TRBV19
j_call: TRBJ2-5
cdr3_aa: CASRTTGGETQYF
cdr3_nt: TGTGCCAGTAGGACTACAGGGGGAGAGACCCAGTACTTC

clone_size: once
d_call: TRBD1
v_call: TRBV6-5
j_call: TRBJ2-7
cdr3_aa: CASSLDRGRAEQYF
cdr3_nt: TGTGCCAGCAGCCTAGACAGGGGGCGGGCCGAGCAGTACTTC

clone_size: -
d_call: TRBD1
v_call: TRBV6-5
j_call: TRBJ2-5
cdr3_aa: CASNSGTAPRETQYF
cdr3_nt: TGTGCCAGCAATTCTGGGACAGCTCCCCGGGAGACCCAGTACTTC

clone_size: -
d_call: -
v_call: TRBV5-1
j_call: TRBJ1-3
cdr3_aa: CASSLGSGISSGNTIYF
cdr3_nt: TGCGCCAGCAGCTTGGGGTCGGGTATCAGCTCTGGAAACACCATATATTTT

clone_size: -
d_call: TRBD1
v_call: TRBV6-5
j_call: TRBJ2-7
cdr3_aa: CASRPTGIYEQYF
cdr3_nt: TGTGCCAGCAGGCCGACAGGGATCTACGAGCAGTACTTC

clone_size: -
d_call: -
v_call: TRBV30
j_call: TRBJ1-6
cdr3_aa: CAWSESDRGYNSPLHF
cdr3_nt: TGTGCCTGGAGTGAGTCCGACCGGGGTTATAATTCACCCCTCCACTTT

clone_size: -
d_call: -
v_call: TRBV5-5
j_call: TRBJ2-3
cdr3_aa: CASSWRDSLTDTQYF
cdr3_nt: TGTGCCAGCAGCTGGCGGGACAGCCTAACAGATACGCAGTATTTT

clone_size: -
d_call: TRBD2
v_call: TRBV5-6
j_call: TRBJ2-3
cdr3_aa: CASSLSSGGTDTQYF
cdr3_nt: TGTGCCAGCAGCTTGTCTAGCGGGGGTACAGATACGCAGTATTTT

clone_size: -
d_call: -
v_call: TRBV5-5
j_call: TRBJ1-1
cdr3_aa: CASSFWESTEAFF
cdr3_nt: TGTGCCAGCAGCTTTTGGGAGAGCACTGAAGCTTTCTTT

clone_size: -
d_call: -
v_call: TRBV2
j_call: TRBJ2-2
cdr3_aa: CASSDRVGGNTGELFF
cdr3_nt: TGTGCCAGCAGTGACAGGGTCGGGGGGAACACCGGGGAGCTGTTTTTT

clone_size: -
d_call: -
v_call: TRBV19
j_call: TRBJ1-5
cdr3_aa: CASSTVRNQPQHF
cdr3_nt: TGTGCCAGTAGTACGGTACGCAATCAGCCCCAGCATTTT

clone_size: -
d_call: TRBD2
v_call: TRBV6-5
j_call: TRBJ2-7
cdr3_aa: CASSPGLAVDREQYF
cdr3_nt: TGTGCCAGCAGCCCCGGACTAGCGGTCGATCGGGAGCAGTACTTC

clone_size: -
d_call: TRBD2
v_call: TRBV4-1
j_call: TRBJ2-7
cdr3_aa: CASSQLSALAGFSSYEQYF
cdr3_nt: TGCGCCAGCAGCCAACTCTCTGCACTAGCGGGATTTTCGTCTTACGAGCAGTACTTC

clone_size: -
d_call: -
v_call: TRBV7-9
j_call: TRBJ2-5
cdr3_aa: CASSALSLAETQYF
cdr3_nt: TGTGCCAGCAGCGCACTTTCACTTGCGGAGACCCAGTACTTC

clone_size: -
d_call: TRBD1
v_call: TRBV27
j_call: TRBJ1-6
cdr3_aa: CASKINRDRVSPLHF
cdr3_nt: TGTGCCAGCAAGATAAACCGGGACAGGGTTTCACCCCTCCACTTT